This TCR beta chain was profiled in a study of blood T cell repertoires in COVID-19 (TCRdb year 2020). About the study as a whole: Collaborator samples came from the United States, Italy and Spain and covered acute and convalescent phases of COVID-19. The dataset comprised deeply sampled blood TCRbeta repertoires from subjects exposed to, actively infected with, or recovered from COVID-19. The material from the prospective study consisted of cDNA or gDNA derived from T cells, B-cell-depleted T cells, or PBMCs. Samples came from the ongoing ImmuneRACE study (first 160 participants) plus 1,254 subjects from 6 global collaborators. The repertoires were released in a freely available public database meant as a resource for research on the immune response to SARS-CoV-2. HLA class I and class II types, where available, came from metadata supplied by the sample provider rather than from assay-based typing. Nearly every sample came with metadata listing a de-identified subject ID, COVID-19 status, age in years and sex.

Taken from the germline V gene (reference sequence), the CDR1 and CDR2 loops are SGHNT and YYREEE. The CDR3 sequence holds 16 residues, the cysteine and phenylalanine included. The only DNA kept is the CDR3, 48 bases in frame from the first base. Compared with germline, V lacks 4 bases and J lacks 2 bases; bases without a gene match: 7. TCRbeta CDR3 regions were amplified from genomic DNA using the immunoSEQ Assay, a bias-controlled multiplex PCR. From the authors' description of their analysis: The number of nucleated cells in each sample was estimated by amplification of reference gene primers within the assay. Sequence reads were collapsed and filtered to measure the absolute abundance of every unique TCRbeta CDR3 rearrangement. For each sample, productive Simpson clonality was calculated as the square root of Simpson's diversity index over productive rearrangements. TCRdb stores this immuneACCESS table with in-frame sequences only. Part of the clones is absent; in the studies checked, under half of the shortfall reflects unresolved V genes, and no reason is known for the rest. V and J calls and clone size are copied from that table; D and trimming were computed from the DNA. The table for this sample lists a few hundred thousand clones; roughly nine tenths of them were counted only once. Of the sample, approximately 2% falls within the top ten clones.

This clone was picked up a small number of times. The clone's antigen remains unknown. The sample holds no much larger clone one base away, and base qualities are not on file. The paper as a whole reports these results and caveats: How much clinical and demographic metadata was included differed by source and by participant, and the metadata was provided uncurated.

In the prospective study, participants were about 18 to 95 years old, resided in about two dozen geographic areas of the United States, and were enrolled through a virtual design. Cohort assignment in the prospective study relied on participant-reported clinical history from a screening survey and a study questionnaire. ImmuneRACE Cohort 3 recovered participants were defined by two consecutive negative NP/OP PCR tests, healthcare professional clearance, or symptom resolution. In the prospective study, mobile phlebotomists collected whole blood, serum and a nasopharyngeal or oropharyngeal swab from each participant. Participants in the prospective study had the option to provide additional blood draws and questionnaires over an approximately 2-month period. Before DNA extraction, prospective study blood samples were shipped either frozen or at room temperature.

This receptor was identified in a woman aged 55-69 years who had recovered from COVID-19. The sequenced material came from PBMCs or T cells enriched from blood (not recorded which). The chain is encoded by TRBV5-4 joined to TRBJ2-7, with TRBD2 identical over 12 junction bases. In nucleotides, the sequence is TGTGCCAGCAGCCAAAATCCTAGCGGGGGGGCCTACGAGCAGTACTTC. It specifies CASSQNPSGGAYEQYF.